Shown below are 5 T cell receptor beta chains from a single sample sequenced in a study of PD-1 blockade in classical Hodgkin lymphoma. Clones were sequenced by immunoSEQ multiplex PCR, and TCRdb holds only the in-frame ones, with some missing. The data show 110,000 or so clones, 70% to 90% seen once. All the patients suffered relapse after autologous stem cell transplantation, and brentuximab vedotin exposure differed. Material: peripheral blood mononuclear cells (PBMCs), obtained before the second cycle of nivolumab. Receptor source: a human donor with classical Hodgkin lymphoma.

The CDR3 loop reads CASSEDRGVAGAYEQYF. The CDR3 nucleotides are TGCGCCAGCAGTGAGGACCGGGGTGTAGCGGGAGCATACGAGCAGTACTTC. The chain uses TRBV10-2 and TRBJ2-7; 9 bases line up with TRBD2. In germline, CDR1 is WSHSY, CDR2 SAAADI. After removal of 2 bases from V and 4 bases from J, the junction contained 12 bases not matched to a gene. This CDR3 spans 17 amino acids.

The chain recombines TRBV4-3 with TRBJ1-1; 9 bases line up with TRBD1. V lost 4 bases, J lost 6 bases, and 6 bases stayed unmatched. CDR1 is LGHNA, CDR2 YSLEER, per germline. This CDR3 comprises 14 residues. As DNA, the CDR3 is TGCGCCAGCAGCCGGGACAGGGTAGGTCCTGAAGCTTTCTTT. Protein product: CASSRDRVGPEAFF.

V gene TRBV5-1 combines with J gene TRBJ2-5, with TRBD1 matching over 7 bases. After removal of 0 bases from V and 9 bases from J, the junction contained 11 bases not matched to a gene. The CDR3 has 15 residues. Germline loops: CDR1 SGHRS, CDR2 YFSETQ. The CDR3 here is CASSLGGTASGAQYF. The CDR3, as DNA: TGCGCCAGCAGCTTGGGGGGGACAGCAAGTGGGGCCCAGTACTTC. The full variable domain, completed using reference TRBV5-1 and TRBJ2-5, is KAGVTQTPRYLIKTRGQQVTLSCSPISGHRSVSWYQQTPGQGLQFLFEYFSETQRNKGNFPGRFSGRQFSNSRSEMNVSTLELGDSALYLCASSLGGTASGAQYFGPGTRLLVL.

The V gene is TRBV30, the J gene TRBJ1-1; D might be TRBD1 (6 bases). CDR1 is GTSNPN and CDR2 is SVGIG in the germline V gene (reference sequence). Trimming left V 4 bases short and J 5 bases short, with 17 bases between. The CDR3 consists of 14 residues. CDR3 in amino acids: CAWTNTGRRTEAFF. The CDR3 region has the DNA TGTGCCTGGACCAATACAGGGAGGCGTACTGAAGCTTTCTTT.

The chain has TRBV5-4 and TRBJ1-2; the match to TRBD1 covers 7 bases. The CDR3 covers 14 residues. Germline V gene data show CDR1 as SGHNT and CDR2 as YYREEE (reference sequence). Trimming took 1 base from V and 6 from J; bases not matched to a gene: 6. As DNA, the CDR3 is TGTGCCAGCAGCTTGTCAGGGGGTGGTAATGGCTACACCTTC. This sequence encodes CASSLSGGGNGYTF.